This T cell receptor beta chain stems from a study of beta chain features in type 1 diabetes. Trimming took 5 bases from V and 4 from J, leaving 14 bases between them. Germline-derived CDR1 and CDR2 are SEHNR and FQNEAQ (reference sequence). This CDR3 has 15 amino acids. Sorted populations all had greater than 95% purity. This clone showed up just a few times. Expressed TCRB transcripts were sequenced after all isolated RNA was converted to cDNA. Naive, central memory and regulatory T cell samples came to a mean of approximately 4 million reads. The method was immunoSEQ multiplex PCR; TCRdb's version includes in-frame clones alone and lacks a portion of them. Found here are about 450,000 clones, approximately 10% of them singletons; the top ten hold around 0.05%.

The TCR originated in a woman aged 18-29 years in good health. The chain couples TRBV7-9 to TRBJ1-4; D possibly corresponds to TRBD1 (6 bases). The sequenced sample consisted of naive CD4+ T cells from blood. CDR3 loop: CASSRGAVHNEKLFF. CDR3 sequence (DNA): TGTGCCAGCAGCAGGGGGGCCGTACATAATGAAAAACTGTTTTTT.